This T cell receptor beta chain was captured in a study of T cells after yellow fever vaccination. Overall study: Fractions containing few cells were prepared with SMART-Seq v4 Ultra Low Input.

TCR cDNA was made by 5'RACE template switching, adding a universal primer site and UMIs. Each CDR3 protein gets one entry after TCRdb re-called the 5' RACE reads with MiXCR. Among hundreds of thousands of distinct CDR3 sequences listed, 9% to 15% were seen once. For this clonotype: Its target is unknown.

Whole-study results and caveats: Most primary-vaccination clones reappeared after the booster (about 97% CD4, roughly 88% CD8).

The CDR3 has 13 amino acids. The V gene lost 7 bases and the J gene lost 0 bases, with 9 bases spanning the gap. This chain links TRBV12-3 or TRBV12-4 with TRBJ1-2; D is uncertain. Sequenced here: PBMCs, sampled on the day of the yellow fever booster vaccination. The source of this sequence is a man under 40 who received the YFV17D yellow fever vaccine. CDR3 in DNA: TGTGCCAGCACCTGGAGCCCTAACTATGGCTACACCTTC. Amino acid sequence: CASTWSPNYGYTF.